The source of this T cell receptor beta chain is a study of shared clonotypes between healthy human individuals. This clone was picked up one time. Antigen: not known. Trimming cost V 4 bases and J 0 bases; bases outside gene matches: 4. Per the germline V gene, CDR1 is SGHRS and CDR2 is YFSETQ. The CDR3 contains 15 residues. Some clones are missing from TCRdb's copy, which holds only in-frame ones; the method was immunoSEQ multiplex PCR. The repertoire holds 1,400,000 or so clones, approximately 98.5% seen once, with under 0.45% in the top ten. Study-wide results and caveats: Clonotypes that were shared across four donors made up 4.5% to 5% of naive CD4 clonotypes. The rarefaction results pointed to incomplete sorted-subset sequencing despite large depth.

V usage is TRBV5-1 and J usage is TRBJ1-3; 7 nucleotides match TRBD1. The receptor was derived from a young man in good health. Material for sequencing was naive CD4+ T cells sorted from blood. Subset defined: CD45RA+ positively selected. CDR3 protein: CASSRDRVSGNTIYF. CDR3 nucleotides: TGCGCCAGCAGCCGTGACAGGGTCTCTGGAAACACCATATATTTT.